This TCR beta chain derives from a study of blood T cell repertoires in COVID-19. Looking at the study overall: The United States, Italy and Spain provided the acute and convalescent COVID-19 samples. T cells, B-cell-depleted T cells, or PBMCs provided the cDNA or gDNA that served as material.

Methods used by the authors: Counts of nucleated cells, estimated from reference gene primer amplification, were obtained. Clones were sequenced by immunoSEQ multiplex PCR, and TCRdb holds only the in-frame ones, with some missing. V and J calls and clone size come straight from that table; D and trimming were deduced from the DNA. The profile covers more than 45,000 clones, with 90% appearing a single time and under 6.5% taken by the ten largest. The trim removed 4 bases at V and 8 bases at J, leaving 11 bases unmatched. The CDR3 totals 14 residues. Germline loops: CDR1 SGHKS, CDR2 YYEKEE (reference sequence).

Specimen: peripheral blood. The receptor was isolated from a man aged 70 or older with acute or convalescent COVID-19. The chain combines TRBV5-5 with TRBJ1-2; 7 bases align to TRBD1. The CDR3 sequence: CASSPRAGTVGYTF. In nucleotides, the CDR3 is TGTGCCAGCAGCCCCCGGGCTGGGACAGTGGGCTACACCTTC.